This passage covers 14 T cell receptor beta chains from one sample sequenced in a study of T cell responses to AZD1222 COVID-19 vaccine. The assay was immunoSEQ multiplex PCR, and TCRdb's table has in-frame clones only and misses some. Altogether more than 50,000 clones are present, roughly 87% being singletons, with the ten largest covering less than 3%. Sequences were derived from peripheral blood, sampled 28 days after the second AZD1222 dose. These receptors were obtained from an adult who received the AZD1222 COVID-19 vaccine.

The rearrangement links TRBV7-2 to TRBJ1-1, with 7 nucleotides matching TRBD1. The J segment lost 2 bases and the V segment lost 5 bases, leaving 11 bases of the junction unmatched. Per the germline V gene, CDR1 is SGHTA and CDR2 is FQGNSA. CDR3 length: 16 amino acids. CDR3: CASSPPWQGGNTEAFF. The CDR3 bases are TGTGCCAGCAGCCCCCCGTGGCAGGGGGGAAACACTGAAGCTTTCTTT.

This chain connects TRBV7-8 to TRBJ1-2, with no clear D. The V gene's germline CDR1 is SGHVS and CDR2 FQNEAQ. V was pared by 5 bases and J by 4 bases, with 17 bases between. CDR3 length equals 15 residues. The CDR3 sequence: CASSVRIAEAYGYTF. The CDR3 nucleotides are TGTGCCAGCAGCGTTAGGATCGCAGAGGCCTATGGCTACACCTTC.

The chain recombines TRBV3-1 (or the pseudogene TRBV3-2) with TRBJ1-6; 8 bases map to TRBD1. Looked up from germline, CDR1 is LGHDT and CDR2 is YNNKEL (reference sequence). Germline trimming cut 4 bases from V and 7 bases from J; bases unmatched to any gene: 6. This CDR3 region has 15 residues. CDR3 loop: CASSRQGAWNSPLHF. CDR3 coding DNA: TGTGCCAGCAGCCGCCAGGGGGCGTGGAATTCACCCCTCCACTTT.

The V call is TRBV10-1, the J call TRBJ1-1, with 7 bases aligning to TRBD1. The V gene end was trimmed by 6 bases and the J gene end by 8 bases; junction bases not matched to a gene: 9. The CDR3 has 13 residues. Germline V CDR1 and CDR2: WNHNN, SYGVQD (reference sequence). This chain's CDR3 is CASSEGGTAEAFF. Here the CDR3 DNA reads TGCGCCAGCAGCGAGGGGGGGACAGCAGAAGCTTTCTTT.

The sample holds a few counts of this clone. The V gene is TRBV4-1, the J gene TRBJ1-6, with D uncertain. CDR3 length equals 14 residues. V shed 3 bases and J shed 7 bases, with 10 bases lying between them. Looked up from germline, CDR1 is MGHRA and CDR2 is YSYEKL. CDR3 sequence: CASSQDGENSPLHF. The DNA of the CDR3 is TGCGCCAGCAGCCAGGATGGGGAAAATTCACCCCTCCACTTT.

This clone was observed a handful of times. The genes are TRBV5-1 and TRBJ2-1; 15 nucleotides line up with TRBD2. Trimming removed 0 bases from V and 7 bases from J; junction bases left unmatched: 2. The germline V gene has CDR1 SGHRS and CDR2 YFSETQ. The CDR3 totals 16 residues. The CDR3 is CASSLGGTSGRNEQFF. CDR3 nucleotide sequence: TGCGCCAGCAGCTTGGGGGGGACTAGCGGGAGGAATGAGCAGTTCTTC.

The gene calls are TRBV29-1 and TRBJ2-3; D might be TRBD2 (6 bases). This CDR3 spans 11 amino acids. CDR1 is SQVTM, CDR2 ANQGSEA, per germline. Trimming removed 3 bases from V and 6 bases from J, with 7 bases in between. The CDR3 reads CSVDRGDTQYF. The CDR3 DNA is TGCAGCGTTGATCGGGGGGATACGCAGTATTTT.

This clone was recorded only once. The CDR3 sequence: CASSENSGTGALGAKNIQYF. The CDR3 bases are TGCGCCAGCAGTGAGAATAGTGGGACAGGGGCGCTGGGAGCCAAAAACATTCAGTACTTC. The chain couples TRBV10-2 to TRBJ2-4; 10 bases align to TRBD1. The CDR3 extends over 20 amino acids. Germline CDR1 is WSHSY and CDR2 is SAAADI. V dropped 2 bases and J dropped 0; count of bases not matched to a gene: 13.

The chain has TRBV9 and TRBJ1-2; D gene ambiguous. V was pared by 0 bases and J by 7 bases, with 16 bases between. The CDR3 length is 15 residues. Germline CDR1 SGDLS, CDR2 YYNGEE. The CDR3 DNA sequence: TGTGCCAGCAGCGTAGCTTCCGACGGCGTGATTGGCTACACCTTC. Its protein is CASSVASDGVIGYTF.

V is TRBV24-1 and J is TRBJ2-6, with 8 bases matching TRBD1. The CDR3 is 17 residues long. Germline values: CDR1 KGHDR, CDR2 SFDVKD. The V gene end was trimmed by 6 bases and the J gene end by 4 bases; junction bases not matched to a gene: 10. DNA of the CDR3: TGTGCCACCAGTCCGGGGGACAGGTCCCTAGGGGCCAACGTCCTGACTTTC. It yields the protein CATSPGDRSLGANVLTF.

This chain connects TRBV5-1 to TRBJ2-7, with 8 bases aligning to TRBD2. V lost 1 base, J lost 0 bases, and 3 bases stayed unmatched. Germline CDR1 and CDR2: SGHRS and YFSETQ. The CDR3 loop spans 15 amino acids. In DNA form, the CDR3 reads TGCGCCAGCAGCTTGCCGGGGGGGAGCTCCTACGAGCAGTACTTC. It encodes CASSLPGGSSYEQYF.

The V and J genes are TRBV5-1 and TRBJ1-6; 9 bases line up with TRBD1. Germline assignment: CDR1 SGHRS and CDR2 YFSETQ. Unmatched junction bases numbered 10, after V lost 8 bases and J lost 7 bases. There are 15 residues in the CDR3. In DNA form, the CDR3 reads TGCGCCAGTATGGTAGGACAGGGGCGGAATTCACCCCTCCACTTT. This translates into CASMVGQGRNSPLHF.

The chain links TRBV10-2 to TRBJ1-1; D perhaps matches TRBD1 (6 bases). The ends were cut back, 5 bases at V and 0 bases at J, with 13 bases in the middle. Germline CDR1 and CDR2: WSHSY and SAAADI. This CDR3 comprises 15 residues. As DNA, the CDR3 is TGCGCCAGCAGTAGGGGGGCGGGGATGAACACTGAAGCTTTCTTT. Translated: CASSRGAGMNTEAFF.

This chain connects TRBV6-2 or TRBV6-3 to TRBJ2-3, with 12 nucleotides matching TRBD1. Germline V gene data show CDR1 as MNHEY and CDR2 as SVGEGT. Trimming removed 5 bases from V and 2 bases from J; junction bases left unmatched: 11. The CDR3 contains 18 residues. CDR3 loop: CASSPGQGASGTTDTQYF. The DNA of the CDR3 is TGTGCCAGCAGTCCGGGACAGGGGGCTAGCGGGACCACAGATACGCAGTATTTT.